Presented here are 11 T cell receptor beta chains from one specimen sequenced in a study of cytomegalovirus exposure and HLA in healthy donors. The PCR employed 60 Vbeta primers together with 13 Jbeta primers. The method was immunoSEQ multiplex PCR; TCRdb's version includes in-frame clones alone and lacks a portion of them. Recorded here are more than 30,000 clones; the top ten clones represent approximately 10%. Input material: PBMCs. These receptor sequences come from a middle-aged man in good health and CMV-seropositive.

The rearrangement uses TRBV5-5 and TRBJ2-7; the D gene is possibly TRBD1 (6 bases). This CDR3 is 14 amino acids long. The V end was cut by 4 bases, the J end by 6 bases, with 17 bases between. CDR1 and CDR2 from the germline V gene are SGHKS and YYEKEE (reference sequence). In DNA, the CDR3 is TGTGCCAGCAGCCGTTGGACAGAAATGCCCGAGCAGTACTTC. This translates into CASSRWTEMPEQYF.

This chain joins TRBV2 and TRBJ2-5; D uncertain. Per the germline V gene, CDR1 is SNHLY and CDR2 is FYNNEI. The CDR3 is 14 residues long. Between the trimmed V and J ends, which lost 4 bases and 5 bases, there was a span of 14 bases. CDR3 DNA sequence: TGTGCCAGCAGTGGGTCCCTAAATGTGGAGACCCAGTACTTC. Encoded protein: CASSGSLNVETQYF.

V usage is TRBV5-1 and J usage is TRBJ2-5; 7 nucleotides agree with TRBD2. Unmatched junction bases numbered 6, after V lost 4 bases and J lost 3 bases. The CDR3 is made up of 14 amino acids. Germline V lookup: CDR1 SGHRS, CDR2 YFSETQ. CDR3 DNA sequence: TGCGCCAGCAGCCCGGGACTATTCGAAGAGACCCAGTACTTC. Amino acid sequence: CASSPGLFEETQYF.

The rearrangement uses TRBV19 and TRBJ2-7; tentative D call: TRBD2 (7 bases). Per the germline V gene, CDR1 is LNHDA and CDR2 is SQIVND (reference sequence). The V end lost 6 bases, the J end lost 4 bases, and 19 bases lay between the germline ends. The CDR3 covers 15 residues. This CDR3 reads CASSPGWGGQYEQYF. CDR3 coding DNA: TGTGCCAGTAGCCCTGGGTGGGGGGGCCAGTACGAGCAGTACTTC.

Notes on this clone: The junction departs from germline at one end; a sequencing error may be responsible. This chain links TRBV6-6 with TRBJ2-3, with D tentatively TRBD1 (6 bases). CDR3 length: 13 residues. The germline V gene has CDR1 MNHNY and CDR2 SVGAGI (reference sequence). In DNA form, the CDR3 reads TGTGCCACAATAAAACAGGGAACAGATACGCAGTCTTTT. As protein: CATIKQGTDTQSF.

The chain couples TRBV4-1 to TRBJ2-5; possible D gene TRBD2, 5 bases. This CDR3 spans 13 amino acids. CDR1 and CDR2 (germline): MGHRA, YSYEKL. V gave up 4 bases and J gave up 5 bases, with 11 bases separating them. The CDR3 coding sequence is TGCGCCAGCAGCCGAACCGGCGGGGAGACCCAGTACTTC. This codes for CASSRTGGETQYF.

The chain is built from TRBV27 and TRBJ1-6, with TRBD1 matching over 8 bases. The trim removed 5 bases at V and 0 bases at J, leaving 6 bases unmatched. The CDR3 has 17 amino acids. Looked up from germline, CDR1 is MNHEY and CDR2 is SMNVEV (reference sequence). Here the CDR3 DNA reads TGTGCCAGCAGTCCCCGGACAGGGAGCTCCTATAATTCACCCCTCCACTTT. This codes for CASSPRTGSSYNSPLHF.

J is TRBJ2-7 and V is TRBV5-1; TRBD2 matches at 9 bases. The CDR3 sequence is 15 residues long. The germline V gene has CDR1 SGHRS and CDR2 YFSETQ. J was trimmed by 4 bases and V by 1 base; bases with no gene match: 6. CDR3 nucleotide sequence: TGCGCCAGCAGCTTGAATAGCGGGAGCTTATACGAGCAGTACTTC. It translates to CASSLNSGSLYEQYF.

This chain uses TRBV6-6 with TRBJ1-5; the D gene is possibly TRBD1 (6 bases). The germline V gene has CDR1 MNHNY and CDR2 SVGAGI (reference sequence). The ends were cut back, 4 bases at V and 0 bases at J, with 13 bases in the middle. The CDR3 totals 16 residues. The CDR3 bases are TGTGCCAGCAGTTCCCAACAGGGCTATAGCAATCAGCCCCAGCATTTT. This codes for CASSSQQGYSNQPQHF.

The V call is TRBV27, the J call TRBJ2-2, with 9 bases that match TRBD2. This CDR3 spans 16 amino acids. Per germline, CDR1 MNHEY and CDR2 SMNVEV (reference sequence). Trimming removed 3 bases from V and 9 bases from J; junction bases left unmatched: 11. CDR3 in amino acids: CASSFSSASGKRELFF. The CDR3 DNA sequence: TGTGCCAGCAGTTTTTCCTCCGCTAGCGGGAAAAGGGAGCTGTTTTTT.

The chain is built from TRBV11-2 and TRBJ2-5; 9 nucleotides align to TRBD2. Looked up from germline, CDR1 is SGHAT and CDR2 is FQNNGV. The J segment lost 9 bases and the V segment lost 5 bases, leaving 16 bases of the junction unmatched. CDR3 length equals 16 residues. CDR3: CASSTPAGLAAMAQYF. Written as DNA, the CDR3 is TGTGCCAGCAGCACCCCGGCGGGACTAGCCGCCATGGCCCAGTACTTC.